This TCR beta chain derives from a study of blood T cell repertoires in COVID-19. Here immunoSEQ multiplex PCR was the method, and the copy in TCRdb shows in-frame clones only, minus some. The repertoire holds roughly 250,000 clones, about 87% seen once, with around 0.85% in the top ten. V lost 5 bases to trimming and J lost 0 bases; unmatched junction nucleotides: 4. CDR1 SNHLY and CDR2 FYNNEI come from the germline V gene. This CDR3 is 16 amino acids long. Cohort placement rested on clinical history that participants reported themselves. This chain links TRBV2 with TRBJ1-6, with TRBD1 matching 7 bases. Sequenced input: PBMCs or T cells enriched from blood (not recorded which). The receptor's source is a man aged 50-60 years who had been exposed to COVID-19. DNA for the CDR3: TGTGCCAGCAGTTGGACAGGTTACTCCTATAATTCACCCCTCCACTTT. It codes for CASSWTGYSYNSPLHF. Based on the CDR3 plus reference TRBV2 and TRBJ1-6, the full variable domain is EPEVTQTPSHQVTQMGQEVILRCVPISNHLYFYWYRQILGQKVEFLVSFYNNEISEKSEIFDDQFSVERPDGSNFTLKIRSTKLEDSAMYFCASSWTGYSYNSPLHFGNGTRLTVT.